These 20 T cell receptor beta chains share one sample of origin, sequenced in a study of Ad26.COV2.S vaccination and SARS-CoV-2 variants. Indicated treatment: some 20 received Ad26.COV2.S at low or high dose, single or two shots; roughly five received placebo; per-sample allocation not given. After the first vaccine or placebo injection, samples were drawn on day 63. The table came from immunoSEQ multiplex PCR; TCRdb's copy has only in-frame clones and leaves some out. The sample carries around 250,000 clones, around 85% recorded once. The sample was peripheral blood, taken in a trial of Ad26.COV2.S vaccine versus placebo. Receptor source: a person between 18 and 65 years old who received the Ad26.COV2.S COVID-19 vaccine or a placebo.

The J gene is TRBJ1-2, the V gene TRBV6-5; D call uncertain. Germline V CDR1 and CDR2: MNHEY, SVGAGI. CDR3 length equals 15 residues. Deletions cut 0 bases from V and 2 bases from J, with 10 bases between. The CDR3 bases are TGTGCCAGCAGTTACTCGCTCGGGGTGAACTATGGCTACACCTTC. Protein: CASSYSLGVNYGYTF.

The chain employs TRBV4-3 and TRBJ2-5, with 7 bases lining up with TRBD1. The CDR3 is made up of 16 amino acids. V lost 4 bases and J lost 2; bases outside the gene matches: 10. Germline V gene sequence: CDR1 LGHNA, CDR2 YSLEER. CDR3 sequence (DNA): TGCGCCAGCAGCCGAACCTTCACAGGGGATCAAGAGACCCAGTACTTC. Protein: CASSRTFTGDQETQYF.

V and J are TRBV4-1 and TRBJ2-5; 9 bases are shared with TRBD2. The ends lost 4 bases at V and 1 base at J; junction bases unmatched: 10. The CDR3 is made up of 17 amino acids. Germline assignment: CDR1 MGHRA and CDR2 YSYEKL. The CDR3 spells CASSLNPSGEGQETQYF. DNA for the CDR3: TGCGCCAGCAGCCTAAACCCTAGCGGGGAAGGCCAAGAGACCCAGTACTTC.

The CDR3 sequence: CASSHPSAGLAGETQYF. CDR3 bases: TGCGCCAGCAGCCATCCTTCCGCGGGACTAGCGGGAGAGACCCAGTACTTC. The V and J genes are TRBV4-1 and TRBJ2-5; 12 nucleotides line up with TRBD2. CDR3 length: 17 residues. Germline trimming cut 3 bases from V and 4 bases from J; bases unmatched to any gene: 9. CDR1 is MGHRA, CDR2 YSYEKL, per germline.

The chain recombines TRBV4-3 with TRBJ1-4; the D is unclear. In germline, CDR1 is LGHNA, CDR2 YSLEER. The CDR3 runs to 15 residues. V gave up 0 bases and J gave up 1 base, with 6 bases separating them. CDR3 loop: CASSQDIQTNEKLFF. In DNA, the CDR3 is TGCGCCAGCAGCCAAGATATACAAACTAATGAAAAACTGTTTTTT.

This chain uses TRBV6-2 or TRBV6-3 with TRBJ2-1; D is possibly TRBD1 or TRBD2 (5 bases each). V was clipped by 5 bases and J by 8 bases, with 16 bases between them. The CDR3 spans 14 residues. Germline V lookup: CDR1 MNHEY, CDR2 SVGEGT. The CDR3 spells CASSGGSEWDEQFF. CDR3 nucleotide sequence: TGTGCCAGCAGTGGGGGTTCAGAATGGGATGAGCAGTTCTTC.

The chain recombines TRBV5-6 with TRBJ2-3; 10 positions match TRBD2. The CDR3 has 16 residues. Unmatched junction bases numbered 7, after V lost 3 bases and J lost 3 bases. The germline V gene has CDR1 SGHDT and CDR2 YYEEEE. Written as DNA, the CDR3 is TGTGCCAGCAGCTCACCGGGACTAGCGCTTACAGATACGCAGTATTTT. Protein sequence: CASSSPGLALTDTQYF.

The chain combines TRBV4-3 with TRBJ1-4, with TRBD1 identical over 7 bases. The germline CDR1 and CDR2 sequences are LGHNA and YSLEER. The CDR3 is 15 amino acids. Trimming cost V 3 bases and J 4 bases; bases outside gene matches: 5. The CDR3 bases are TGCGCCAGCAGCCAGTCGACAGGGAATAATGAAAAACTGTTTTTT. It is translated as CASSQSTGNNEKLFF.

V gene TRBV29-1 combines with J gene TRBJ2-7; 12 bases align to TRBD2. CDR3 size: 12 residues. Unmatched junction bases numbered 2, after V lost 7 bases and J lost 4 bases. Germline V gives CDR1 SQVTM, CDR2 ANQGSEA. This CDR3 is CSGGTSGYEQYF. CDR3 bases: TGCAGCGGTGGGACTAGCGGGTACGAGCAGTACTTC.

This chain joins TRBV15 and TRBJ2-1, with 16 bases that match TRBD2. Germline CDR1 reads LNHNV; CDR2 reads YYDKDF (reference sequence). The CDR3 loop spans 19 amino acids. The V gene end was trimmed by 1 base and the J gene end by 0 bases; junction bases not matched to a gene: 3. Here the CDR3 reads CATSRGGLAGGSSYNEQFF. The CDR3 DNA follows: TGTGCCACCAGCAGAGGGGGACTAGCGGGAGGGAGCTCCTACAATGAGCAGTTCTTC.

V gene TRBV4-1 combines with J gene TRBJ2-7, with TRBD2 matching 9 bases. Per germline, CDR1 MGHRA and CDR2 YSYEKL. V lost 4 bases and J lost 5; bases outside the gene matches: 12. The CDR3 runs to 16 residues. CDR3 sequence reads: CASSPRERGAANEQYF. The CDR3 nucleotides read TGCGCCAGCAGCCCAAGGGAGCGGGGGGCGGCTAACGAGCAGTACTTC.

V usage is TRBV5-4 and J usage is TRBJ2-2; 8 bases match TRBD2. This CDR3 has 16 residues. CDR1 is SGHNT, CDR2 YYREEE, per germline (reference sequence). The junction had 9 bases not matched to a gene; V was cut back by 2 bases and J by 6 bases. CDR3 nucleotides: TGTGCCAGCAGCTTAGGACCGGGGGGGGCCGCCGGGGAGCTGTTTTTT. It specifies CASSLGPGGAAGELFF. The full variable domain, completed using reference TRBV5-4 and TRBJ2-2, is ETGVTQSPTHLIKTRGQQVTLRCSSQSGHNTVSWYQQALGQGPQFIFQYYREEENGRGNFPPRFSGLQFPNYSSELNVNALELDDSALYLCASSLGPGGAAGELFFGEGSRLTVL.

The chain is built from TRBV2 and TRBJ2-7; TRBD1 matches at 11 bases. The trim removed 8 bases at V and 5 bases at J, leaving 11 bases unmatched. Per germline, CDR1 SNHLY and CDR2 FYNNEI. This CDR3 is 15 amino acids long. The CDR3 DNA reads TGTGCCAGCTTACCCGGGGACAGGGGGTTCCACGAGCAGTACTTC. Translating gives CASLPGDRGFHEQYF.

Only one count was recorded for this clone. This chain uses TRBV3-1 (or the pseudogene TRBV3-2) with TRBJ2-1; 8 positions agree with TRBD2. Germline loops: CDR1 LGHDT, CDR2 YNNKEL (reference sequence). This CDR3 region has 15 residues. Trimming cost V 5 bases and J 5 bases; bases outside gene matches: 8. CDR3 in amino acids: CASSDSGGLNNEQFF. For the CDR3, the DNA is TGTGCCAGCAGCGACAGCGGGGGACTGAACAATGAGCAGTTCTTC.

The chain combines TRBV9 with TRBJ1-4, with D maybe TRBD1 (6 bases). Trimming pared 5 bases from V and 8 bases from J, leaving 16 bases between. The CDR3 covers 14 residues. Per germline, CDR1 SGDLS and CDR2 YYNGEE. CDR3 region: CASSYQGSGEKLFF. The CDR3 DNA sequence: TGTGCCAGCAGTTATCAGGGGAGTGGGGAAAAACTGTTTTTT.

This clone is a singleton in its sample. This chain links TRBV4-3 with TRBJ2-5; 7 bases match TRBD1. J gave up 4 bases and V 0 bases, and 2 bases lay outside the gene matches. Germline V gene data show CDR1 as LGHNA and CDR2 as YSLEER. The length of the CDR3 is 14 residues. The CDR3 nucleotides are TGCGCCAGCAGCCAAGAGACAGGGCGAGAGACCCAGTACTTC. Protein sequence: CASSQETGRETQYF.

This sequence joins TRBV15 and TRBJ1-5; D gene ambiguous. The germline V and J ends were trimmed by 5 bases and 0 bases, with 11 bases remaining between them. The V gene's germline CDR1 is LNHNV and CDR2 YYDKDF (reference sequence). CDR3 length: 15 residues. CDR3 coding DNA: TGTGCCACCAGCCTTGAAGGATATAGCAATCAGCCCCAGCATTTT. Translation: CATSLEGYSNQPQHF. Full variable domain (rest looked up from reference TRBV15 and TRBJ1-5): DAMVIQNPRYQVTQFGKPVTLSCSQTLNHNVMYWYQQKSSQAPKLLFHYYDKDFNNEADTPDNFQSRRPNTSFCFLDIRSPGLGDTAMYLCATSLEGYSNQPQHFGDGTRLSIL.

The chain links TRBV10-2 to TRBJ1-5; D call uncertain. CDR3 length: 13 amino acids. Between the trimmed V and J ends, which lost 3 bases and 8 bases, there was a span of 11 bases. CDR1 is WSHSY, CDR2 SAAADI, per germline. The CDR3 DNA reads as TGCGCCAGCAGTGAAACACCTTATAAGCCCCAGCATTTT. Residues: CASSETPYKPQHF.

The chain recombines TRBV19 with TRBJ1-2, with D possibly TRBD1 on 6 matching bases. Germline V gene sequence: CDR1 LNHDA, CDR2 SQIVND (reference sequence). This CDR3 has 14 residues. Trimming stripped 4 bases from V and 5 bases from J, with 14 bases between. This CDR3 is CASSTRDTRYGYTF. The CDR3, as DNA: TGTGCCAGTAGTACCCGGGACACCAGATATGGCTACACCTTC.

This sequence joins TRBV2 and TRBJ1-1; unclear D gene. The CDR3 extends over 14 amino acids. Trimming pared 2 bases from V and 0 bases from J, leaving 7 bases between. The germline V gene encodes CDR1 SNHLY and CDR2 FYNNEI. DNA of the CDR3: TGTGCCAGCAGTGAATGGGCAGTGAACACTGAAGCTTTCTTT. Translating gives CASSEWAVNTEAFF.